Detailed here is one TCR beta chain. The antigen remains unidentified. Germline-derived CDR1 and CDR2 are LGHNA and YSLEER. The CDR3 sequence is 15 residues long. V dropped 1 base and J dropped 1 base, with 10 bases sitting between them. Clones were sequenced by immunoSEQ multiplex PCR, and TCRdb holds only the in-frame ones, with some missing. Of some 6,200 clones in the sample, approximately 60% are singletons; the top ten hold just over 20%. This sample is drawn from a study of tissue T cells after allogeneic stem cell transplantation. Regarding the study as a whole: Shared clones across patients were few; motif clustering revealed tissue-specific shared signatures.

This chain links TRBV4-3 with TRBJ1-2; D might be TRBD1 (6 bases). The TCR originated in an older male donor with lung cancer. The sample consisted of tissue from the jejunum, taken at autopsy. The CDR3 DNA follows: TGCGCCAGCAGCCAAGGGACAGAGATTAACTATGGCTACACCTTC. This codes for CASSQGTEINYGYTF.